This entry describes one TCR beta chain. Its antigen remains unknown. Germline V CDR1 and CDR2: SGDLS, YYNGEE. V lost 4 bases, J lost 0 bases, and 16 bases lay in between. This CDR3 has 17 residues. This sample is part of a study of PD-L1 blockade in urothelial cancer. About the research overall: Prior chemotherapy regimens per patient numbered 0 to 3. The median number of T cells present in blood samples was 141,255. Overall study results and limits: Greater 3-week expansion of tumor-associated blood clones was recorded for durable-benefit patients.

The time point denotes: pretreatment peripheral blood. Sequencing was performed with immunoSEQ multiplex PCR; in TCRdb, only in-frame clones are kept and a portion is missing. This table holds fewer than 75,000 clones, roughly nine tenths found once. The sequenced sample was PBMCs, obtained around atezolizumab (anti-PD-L1) treatment. The clonotype originates from a man between 65 and 85 years old with urothelial cancer. J is TRBJ2-2 and V is TRBV9; tentatively, D is TRBD2 (6 bases). Written as DNA, the CDR3 is TGTGCCAGCAGCCCTGCGGGGAGCGGGCCGAACACCGGGGAGCTGTTTTTT. This gives the protein CASSPAGSGPNTGELFF.